Presented here are 30 T cell receptor beta chains from one specimen sequenced in a study of shared clonotypes between healthy human individuals. The method was immunoSEQ multiplex PCR; TCRdb's version includes in-frame clones alone and lacks a portion of them. The table lists some 1 million clones, 60% to 80% of them singletons. Input material: memory CD4+ T cells sorted from blood. Subset given: CD45RA-negative fraction. Source of these receptors: a man aged 18 to 30 in good health.

This sequence joins TRBV4-2 and TRBJ1-1; 8 nucleotides match TRBD1. The CDR3 is 13 residues long. The J segment lost 6 bases and the V segment lost 4 bases, leaving 4 bases of the junction unmatched. The germline V gene has CDR1 LGHNA and CDR2 YNFKEQ. The CDR3 coding sequence is TGTGCCAGCAGCCGCAGGGGGCAGGCTGAAGCTTTCTTT. It is translated as CASSRRGQAEAFF.

The genes are TRBV25-1 and TRBJ2-1; D is possibly TRBD1 (6 bases). The CDR3 is 15 residues long. V lost 1 base to trimming and J lost 4 bases, with 11 bases between them. CDR1 MGHDK and CDR2 SYGVNS come from the germline V gene. The CDR3 nucleotides read TGTGCCAGCAGTGAATTGTTACAGGGATACAATGAGCAGTTCTTC. Translated: CASSELLQGYNEQFF.

This clone turned up a few times. This chain connects TRBV2 to TRBJ1-5; a weak D match, TRBD1 (5 bases). Looked up from germline, CDR1 is SNHLY and CDR2 is FYNNEI. The V gene lost 7 bases and the J gene lost 1 base, with 11 bases spanning the gap. This CDR3 contains 14 residues. CDR3 coding DNA: TGTGCCAGCAATGGGGGGATGAGCAATCAGCCCCAGCATTTT. This codes for CASNGGMSNQPQHF.

The gene calls are TRBV4-3 and TRBJ2-3; 10 bases align to TRBD2. Per the germline V gene, CDR1 is LGHNA and CDR2 is YSLEER. This CDR3 has 15 amino acids. V shed 2 bases and J 1 base; nucleotides not matched to a gene: 0. The CDR3 sequence: CASSQLAGGTDTQYF. The CDR3 coding sequence is TGCGCCAGCAGCCAACTAGCGGGAGGCACAGATACGCAGTATTTT.

This chain connects TRBV2 to TRBJ2-5; 13 bases agree with TRBD2. Germline CDR1 reads SNHLY; CDR2 reads FYNNEI. V shed 7 bases, J shed 2 bases, and the junction held 13 bases outside the gene matches. The CDR3 totals 18 residues. The CDR3 region is CASNKIGTSGTLQETQYF. The CDR3 coding sequence is TGTGCCAGCAATAAAATAGGGACTAGCGGGACTCTTCAAGAGACCCAGTACTTC.

The gene calls are TRBV19 and TRBJ1-5, with TRBD1 matching over 10 bases. The junction had 13 bases not matched to a gene; V was cut back by 5 bases and J by 0 bases. Germline CDR1 and CDR2: LNHDA and SQIVND (reference sequence). The CDR3 contains 19 residues. The CDR3 DNA sequence: TGTGCCAGTAGTCCCTATGTCGGGACAGGGGTCCCTAGCAATCAGCCCCAGCATTTT. Its translation is CASSPYVGTGVPSNQPQHF.

This clone is termed medium-sized. V usage is TRBV9 and J usage is TRBJ1-1, with D maybe TRBD1 (6 bases). Germline V gives CDR1 SGDLS, CDR2 YYNGEE. The CDR3 runs to 13 residues. V dropped 4 bases and J dropped 4 bases, with 11 bases sitting between them. Here the CDR3 DNA reads TGTGCCAGCAGCACCGGACAGTTCACTGAAGCTTTCTTT. Encoded protein: CASSTGQFTEAFF. The full variable domain, in which reference TRBV9 and TRBJ1-1 provide the parts outside the CDR3, is DSGVTQTPKHLITATGQRVTLRCSPRSGDLSVYWYQQSLDQGLQFLIQYYNGEERAKGNILERFSAQQFPDLHSELNLSSLELGDSALYFCASSTGQFTEAFFGQGTRLTVV.

This clone was detected only once. This chain connects TRBV29-1 to TRBJ1-5, with 8 bases that match TRBD1. After removal of 4 bases from V and 5 bases from J, the junction contained 7 bases not matched to a gene. Germline V gene lookup returns CDR1 SQVTM and CDR2 ANQGSEA. CDR3 size: 14 residues. The CDR3 here is CSVAGRGRDQPQHF. CDR3 bases: TGCAGCGTTGCGGGCAGGGGGCGAGATCAGCCCCAGCATTTT.

In its sample, this clone was seen many times. At the DNA level, this CDR3 is encoded by other sequences in the same sample as well. The chain recombines TRBV29-1 with TRBJ2-1, with D perhaps TRBD1 (6 bases). Germline V gene lookup returns CDR1 SQVTM and CDR2 ANQGSEA. This CDR3 has 11 residues. V gave up 6 bases and J gave up 7 bases, with 10 bases separating them. The CDR3 region is CSVPQGNEQFF. DNA of the CDR3: TGCAGCGTACCCCAGGGGAATGAGCAGTTCTTC.

The chain joins TRBV5-4 to TRBJ2-7, with 14 bases aligning to TRBD2. Germline CDR1 SGHNT, CDR2 YYREEE (reference sequence). Trimming took 4 bases from V and 10 from J; bases not matched to a gene: 7. This CDR3 is 14 amino acids long. This chain's CDR3 is CASSLTSGGDRQYF. For the CDR3, the DNA is TGTGCCAGCAGCCTGACTAGCGGGGGGGACCGACAGTACTTC.

The rearrangement joins TRBV6-5 to TRBJ1-2; TRBD1 matches at 10 bases. The V and J ends lost 0 bases and 9 bases, in that order; junction bases with no gene match: 7. The germline gives CDR1 MNHEY, CDR2 SVGAGI. This CDR3 region has 15 residues. The CDR3, as DNA: TGTGCCAGCAGTTACTCAGGACAGGGGGTTAGGAGCTACACCTTC. This gives the protein CASSYSGQGVRSYTF.

The chain recombines TRBV30 with TRBJ2-4; tentative D call: TRBD2 (5 bases). This CDR3 is built from 15 residues. Per germline, CDR1 GTSNPN and CDR2 SVGIG (reference sequence). V was trimmed by 0 bases and J by 0 bases, leaving 9 bases between them. The CDR3 region is CAWSVAELAKNIQYF. In DNA, the CDR3 is TGTGCCTGGAGTGTAGCGGAGCTAGCCAAAAACATTCAGTACTTC.

The chain combines TRBV5-8 with TRBJ2-5, with TRBD1 matching 7 bases. V lost 4 bases, J lost 4 bases, and 10 bases stayed unmatched. The CDR3 has 15 residues. Per germline, CDR1 SGHTS and CDR2 YDEGEE. The CDR3, as DNA: TGTGCCAGCAGCAAGAGACAGGGAACGGGAGAGACCCAGTACTTC. This translates into CASSKRQGTGETQYF. Filled out from reference TRBV5-8 and TRBJ2-5, the complete variable domain reads EAGVTQSPTHLIKTRGQQATLRCSPISGHTSVYWYQQALGLGLQFLLWYDEGEERNRGNFPPRFSGRQFPNYSSELNVNALELEDSALYLCASSKRQGTGETQYFGPGTRLLVL.

This clone was picked up a small number of times. The gene calls are TRBV29-1 and TRBJ2-3; D unclear. The germline V gene has CDR1 SQVTM and CDR2 ANQGSEA. This CDR3 comprises 12 residues. Trimming took off 4 bases at V and 4 bases at J, with 9 bases between the two ends. The CDR3 region is CSVGREPDTQYF. CDR3 nucleotides: TGCAGCGTTGGACGCGAGCCAGATACGCAGTATTTT.

This chain joins TRBV19 and TRBJ2-1, with 14 bases identical to TRBD2. J lost 10 bases, V lost 1 base, and 3 bases had no gene match. This CDR3 is 15 amino acids long. Germline lookup yields CDR1 LNHDA and CDR2 SQIVND (reference sequence). Here the CDR3 reads CASSIGRLAGGEQFF. The DNA for the CDR3 is TGTGCCAGTAGTATAGGGCGACTAGCGGGGGGGGAGCAGTTCTTC.

The rearrangement links TRBV5-1 to TRBJ1-2, with TRBD1 identical over 7 bases. The CDR3 spans 16 residues. The germline V gene encodes CDR1 SGHRS and CDR2 YFSETQ. V lost 4 bases and J lost 0; bases outside the gene matches: 9. The CDR3 bases are TGCGCCAGCAGCGAGACCGTTGGACAGGCTAACTATGGCTACACCTTC. This codes for CASSETVGQANYGYTF. The full variable domain, completed using reference TRBV5-1 and TRBJ1-2, is KAGVTQTPRYLIKTRGQQVTLSCSPISGHRSVSWYQQTPGQGLQFLFEYFSETQRNKGNFPGRFSGRQFSNSRSEMNVSTLELGDSALYLCASSETVGQANYGYTFGSGTRLTVV.

The genes are TRBV14 and TRBJ1-1; the D is unclear. This CDR3 region has 13 residues. Germline V gene lookup returns CDR1 SGHDN and CDR2 FVKESK. V lost 5 bases to trimming and J lost 1 base, with 8 bases between them. CDR3 protein: CASSLSWNTEAFF. CDR3 DNA: TGTGCCAGCAGCTTATCATGGAACACTGAAGCTTTCTTT.

The chain has TRBV28 and TRBJ1-5; TRBD1 matches at 8 bases. This CDR3 is 16 amino acids long. The junction had 4 bases not matched to a gene; V was cut back by 3 bases and J by 0 bases. The germline gives CDR1 MDHEN, CDR2 SYDVKM. CDR3 region: CASSLSTGGSNQPQHF. In DNA, the CDR3 is TGTGCCAGCAGTTTGTCTACAGGGGGTAGCAATCAGCCCCAGCATTTT.

This clone has a count of ten or more. This chain links TRBV2 with TRBJ1-1; maybe TRBD1 (5 bases). Germline V gene sequence: CDR1 SNHLY, CDR2 FYNNEI. The ends were cut back, 1 base at V and 8 bases at J, with 8 bases in the middle. This CDR3 is 12 amino acids long. The CDR3 spells CASSEGRGEAFF. For the CDR3, the DNA is TGTGCCAGCAGTGAAGGGAGGGGCGAAGCTTTCTTT.

The J gene is TRBJ2-5, the V gene TRBV18; D might be TRBD2 (5 bases). Trimming stripped 1 base from V and 7 bases from J, with 19 bases between. Germline V gene lookup returns CDR1 KGHSH and CDR2 LQKENI. The CDR3 length is 16 residues. This CDR3 reads CASSPLWGDARLTQYF. The DNA for the CDR3 is TGTGCCAGCTCACCACTGTGGGGAGACGCCCGACTGACCCAGTACTTC. Together with reference TRBV18 and TRBJ2-5, the CDR3 gives the full variable domain: NAGVMQNPRHLVRRRGQEARLRCSPMKGHSHVYWYRQLPEEGLKFMVYLQKENIIDESGMPKERFSAEFPKEGPSILRIQQVVRGDSAAYFCASSPLWGDARLTQYFGPGTRLLVL.

This clone was picked up one time. V gene TRBV7-2 combines with J gene TRBJ2-7; the match to TRBD2 covers 9 bases. CDR1 and CDR2 (germline): SGHTA, FQGNSA. Unmatched junction bases numbered 5, after V lost 3 bases and J lost 2 bases. The CDR3 length is 15 residues. Here the CDR3 reads CASSFDASGTYEQYF. In DNA, the CDR3 is TGTGCCAGCAGCTTTGATGCTAGCGGGACCTACGAGCAGTACTTC. The whole variable domain, filled in from reference TRBV7-2 and TRBJ2-7, reads GAGVSQSPSNKVTEKGKDVELRCDPISGHTALYWYRQSLGQGLEFLIYFQGNSAPDKSGLPSDRFSAERTGGSVSTLTIQRTQQEDSAVYLCASSFDASGTYEQYFGPGTRLTVT.

The chain couples TRBV4-2 to TRBJ1-2, with 8 bases fitting TRBD1. The CDR3 is 18 amino acids. The V gene's germline CDR1 is LGHNA and CDR2 YNFKEQ. The V gene end was trimmed by 0 bases and the J gene end by 4 bases; junction bases not matched to a gene: 13. The CDR3 protein is CASSQEGGPQGAVYGYTF. The CDR3 DNA reads as TGTGCCAGCAGCCAAGAGGGGGGACCGCAGGGGGCGGTCTATGGCTACACCTTC.

Worth noting for this clone: Other DNA sequences of this sample code for an identical CDR3. The chain recombines TRBV10-3 with TRBJ2-2; D gene unclear. The germline CDR1 and CDR2 sequences are ENHRY and SYGVKD. V lost 4 bases to trimming and J lost 4 bases, with 4 bases between them. This CDR3 has 12 residues. CDR3 nucleotides: TGTGCCATCAGTGGAGTCACCGGGGAGCTGTTTTTT. This sequence encodes CAISGVTGELFF.

This clone has a handful of counts. This specimen includes other DNA sequences encoding the same CDR3. This chain uses TRBV28 with TRBJ2-7, with a possible D match to TRBD2 (5 bases). CDR1 is MDHEN and CDR2 is SYDVKM in the germline V gene. With 2 bases removed from V and 2 bases from J, the gap between germline ends came to 10 bases. This CDR3 spans 14 amino acids. CDR3 DNA: TGTGCCAGCAGTTTAGGGCTAGCTCCCTACGAGCAGTACTTC. Protein sequence: CASSLGLAPYEQYF.

V is TRBV28 and J is TRBJ1-2; 8 positions agree with TRBD1. J lost 7 bases, V lost 2 bases, and 9 bases had no gene match. In germline, CDR1 is MDHEN, CDR2 SYDVKM. This CDR3 has 15 amino acids. The CDR3 protein is CASSLSHSGGLGYTF. DNA of the CDR3: TGTGCCAGCAGTTTAAGTCACTCAGGGGGCCTTGGCTACACCTTC.

The V and J genes are TRBV28 and TRBJ1-2; D gene unclear. The CDR3 spans 13 residues. Trimming took off 7 bases at V and 7 bases at J, with 16 bases between the two ends. CDR1 is MDHEN, CDR2 SYDVKM, per germline. CDR3 loop: CASIPGRRFGYTF. The CDR3 DNA reads as TGTGCCAGCATCCCCGGGCGGCGGTTTGGCTACACCTTC.

This clone turned up a few times. The chain uses TRBV2 and TRBJ2-2; D remains ambiguous. Germline V gives CDR1 SNHLY, CDR2 FYNNEI. The CDR3 contains 14 residues. Trimming pared 5 bases from V and 1 base from J, leaving 8 bases between. The CDR3, as DNA: TGTGCCAGCAGTCTCAATCTGAACACCGGGGAGCTGTTTTTT. Translation gives CASSLNLNTGELFF.

The chain employs TRBV6-1 and TRBJ2-7, with D unresolved. There are 13 residues in the CDR3. The germline V gene has CDR1 MNHNS and CDR2 SASEGT. V lost 1 base and J 0 bases, leaving 4 bases between the germline ends. The CDR3 DNA is TGTGCCAGCAGTGAAGAGTACTCCTACGAGCAGTACTTC. Encoded protein: CASSEEYSYEQYF.

The chain is built from TRBV28 and TRBJ1-4, with D uncertain. The CDR3 spans 15 residues. The germline gives CDR1 MDHEN, CDR2 SYDVKM. Trimming stripped 5 bases from V and 0 bases from J, with 10 bases between. CDR3: CASSPPLSTNEKLFF. The CDR3 bases are TGTGCCAGCAGTCCTCCCCTATCAACTAATGAAAAACTGTTTTTT.

V and J are TRBV7-2 and TRBJ1-2, with a tentative D call TRBD1 (5 bases). The CDR3 has 12 residues. CDR1 SGHTA and CDR2 FQGNSA come from the germline V gene. V was trimmed by 4 bases and J by 7 bases, leaving 10 bases between them. The CDR3 sequence: CASSSSRVGYTF. Here the CDR3 DNA reads TGTGCCAGCAGCTCAAGCAGGGTTGGCTACACCTTC.